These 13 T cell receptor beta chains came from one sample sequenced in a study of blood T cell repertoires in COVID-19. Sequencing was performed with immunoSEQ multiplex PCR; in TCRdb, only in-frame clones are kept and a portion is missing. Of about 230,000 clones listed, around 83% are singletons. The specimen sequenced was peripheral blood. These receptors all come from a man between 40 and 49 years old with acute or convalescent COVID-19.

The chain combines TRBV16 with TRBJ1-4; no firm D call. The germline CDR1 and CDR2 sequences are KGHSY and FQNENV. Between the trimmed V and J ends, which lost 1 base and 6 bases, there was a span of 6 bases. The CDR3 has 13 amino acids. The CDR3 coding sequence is TGTGCCAGCAGCCAATGGCAGGATGAAAAACTGTTTTTT. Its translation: CASSQWQDEKLFF.

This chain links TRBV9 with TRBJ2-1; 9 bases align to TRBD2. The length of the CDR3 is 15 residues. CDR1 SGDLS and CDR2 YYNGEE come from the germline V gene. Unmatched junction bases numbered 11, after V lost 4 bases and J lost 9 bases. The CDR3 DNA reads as TGTGCCAGCAGCATTTCCGGGACTAGCTCTGGTGAGCAGTTCTTC. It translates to CASSISGTSSGEQFF.

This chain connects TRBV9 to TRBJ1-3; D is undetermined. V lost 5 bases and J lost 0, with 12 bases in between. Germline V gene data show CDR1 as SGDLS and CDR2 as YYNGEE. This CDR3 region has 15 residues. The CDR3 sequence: CASRRDGNSGNTIYF. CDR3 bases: TGTGCCAGCAGACGAGACGGGAACTCTGGAAACACCATATATTTT.

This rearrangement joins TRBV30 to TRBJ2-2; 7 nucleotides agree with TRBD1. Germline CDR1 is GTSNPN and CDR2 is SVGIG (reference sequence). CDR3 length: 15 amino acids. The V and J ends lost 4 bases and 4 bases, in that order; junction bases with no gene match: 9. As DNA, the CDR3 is TGTGCCTGGAACCACAGGGGAATAGGCACCGGGGAGCTGTTTTTT. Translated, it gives CAWNHRGIGTGELFF.

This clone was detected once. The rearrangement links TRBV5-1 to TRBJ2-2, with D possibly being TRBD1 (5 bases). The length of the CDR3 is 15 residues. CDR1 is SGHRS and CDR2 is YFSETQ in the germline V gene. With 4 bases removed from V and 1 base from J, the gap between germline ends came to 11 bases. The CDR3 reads CASSPLGENTGELFF. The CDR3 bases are TGCGCCAGCAGCCCCTTAGGGGAGAACACCGGGGAGCTGTTTTTT.

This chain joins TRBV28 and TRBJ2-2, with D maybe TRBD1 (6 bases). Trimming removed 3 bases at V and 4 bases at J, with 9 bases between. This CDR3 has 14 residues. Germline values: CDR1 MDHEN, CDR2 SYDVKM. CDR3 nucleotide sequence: TGTGCCAGCAGTTTTCAGGGGAGCACCGGGGAGCTGTTTTTT. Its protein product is CASSFQGSTGELFF. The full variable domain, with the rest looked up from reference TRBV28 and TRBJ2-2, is DVKVTQSSRYLVKRTGEKVFLECVQDMDHENMFWYRQDPGLGLRLIYFSYDVKMKEKGDIPEGYSVSREKKERFSLILESASTNQTSMYLCASSFQGSTGELFFGEGSRLTVL.

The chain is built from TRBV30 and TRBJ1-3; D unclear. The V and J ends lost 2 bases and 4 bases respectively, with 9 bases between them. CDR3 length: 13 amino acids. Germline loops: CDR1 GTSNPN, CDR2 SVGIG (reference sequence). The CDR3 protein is CAWSPLQGNTIYF. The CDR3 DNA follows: TGTGCCTGGAGTCCCCTACAGGGAAACACCATATATTTT.

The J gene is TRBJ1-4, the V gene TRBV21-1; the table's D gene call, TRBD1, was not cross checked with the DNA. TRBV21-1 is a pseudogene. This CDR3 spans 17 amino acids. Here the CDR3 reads CASTAGDRGQNNEKLFF. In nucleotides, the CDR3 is TGTGCCAGCACCGCTGGGGACAGGGGGCAGAATAATGAAAAACTGTTTTTT.

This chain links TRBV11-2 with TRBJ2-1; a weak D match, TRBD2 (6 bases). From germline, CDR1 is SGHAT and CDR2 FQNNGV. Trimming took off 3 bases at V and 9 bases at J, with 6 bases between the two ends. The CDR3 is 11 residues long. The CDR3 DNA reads TGTGCCAGCAGCTTCGGGGGTGAGCAGTTCTTC. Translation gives CASSFGGEQFF.

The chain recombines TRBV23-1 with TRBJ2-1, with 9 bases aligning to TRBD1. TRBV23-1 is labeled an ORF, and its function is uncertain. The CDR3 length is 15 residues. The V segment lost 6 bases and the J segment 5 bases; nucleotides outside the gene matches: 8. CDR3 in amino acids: CASSCRTGVHNEQFF. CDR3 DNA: TGCGCCAGCAGCTGTAGGACAGGGGTCCACAATGAGCAGTTCTTC.

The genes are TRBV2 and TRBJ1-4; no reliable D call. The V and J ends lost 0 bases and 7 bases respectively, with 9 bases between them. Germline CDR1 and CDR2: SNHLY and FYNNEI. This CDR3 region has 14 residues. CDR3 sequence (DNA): TGTGCCAGCAGTGAAGCGCTAACAGCTGAAAAACTGTTTTTT. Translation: CASSEALTAEKLFF.

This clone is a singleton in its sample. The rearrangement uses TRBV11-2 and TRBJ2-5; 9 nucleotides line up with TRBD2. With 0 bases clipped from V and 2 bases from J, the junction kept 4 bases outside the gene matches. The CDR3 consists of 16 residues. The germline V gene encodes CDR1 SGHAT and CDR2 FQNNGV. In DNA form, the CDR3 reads TGTGCCAGCAGCTTAGAAAGAGCGGGGGGACAAGAGACCCAGTACTTC. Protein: CASSLERAGGQETQYF.

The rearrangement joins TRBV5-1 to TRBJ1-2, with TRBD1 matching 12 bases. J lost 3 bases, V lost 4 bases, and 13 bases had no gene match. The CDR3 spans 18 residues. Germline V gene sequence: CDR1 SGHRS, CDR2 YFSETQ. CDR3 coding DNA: TGCGCCAGCAGCCTTCGACCGGGACAGGGGGCTATAGACTATGGCTACACCTTC. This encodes CASSLRPGQGAIDYGYTF.